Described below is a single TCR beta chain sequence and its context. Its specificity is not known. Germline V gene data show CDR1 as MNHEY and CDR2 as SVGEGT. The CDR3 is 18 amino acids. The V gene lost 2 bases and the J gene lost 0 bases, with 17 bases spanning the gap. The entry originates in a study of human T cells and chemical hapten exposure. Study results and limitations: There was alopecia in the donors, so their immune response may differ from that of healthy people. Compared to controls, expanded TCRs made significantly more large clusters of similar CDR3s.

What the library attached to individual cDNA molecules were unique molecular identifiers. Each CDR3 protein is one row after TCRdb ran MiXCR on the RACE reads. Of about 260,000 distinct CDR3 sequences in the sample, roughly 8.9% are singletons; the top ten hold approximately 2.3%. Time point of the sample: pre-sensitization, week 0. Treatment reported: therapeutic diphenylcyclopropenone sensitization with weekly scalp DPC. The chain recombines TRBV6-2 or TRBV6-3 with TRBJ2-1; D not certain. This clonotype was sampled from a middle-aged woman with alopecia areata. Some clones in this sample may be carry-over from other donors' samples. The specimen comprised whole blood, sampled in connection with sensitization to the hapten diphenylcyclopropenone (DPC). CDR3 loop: CASSYPRLTLSSYNEQFF. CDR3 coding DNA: TGTGCCAGCAGTTACCCTAGACTCACTTTAAGCTCCTACAATGAGCAGTTCTTC.